What follows describes a single TCR beta chain. Antigen: not known. Other DNA variants within this sample encode the same CDR3. The data derive from a study of shared clonotypes between healthy human individuals. Study results and caveats: Shared clonotypes across all four donors exceeded non-shared ones in generation probability.

Naive CD4+ cells were CD45RA-selected; the remaining cells were memory. CDR3 length equals 14 residues. Germline V gene data show CDR1 as MNHEY and CDR2 as SMNVEV (reference sequence). V was pared by 1 base and J by 2 bases, with 0 bases of the junction left unmatched. Assay: immunoSEQ multiplex PCR; the TCRdb copy retains only in-frame clones and omits some. Found here are nearly 1 million clones, roughly 72% of them singletons; the top ten hold around 1.5%. The TCR comes from a man between 18 and 29 years old in good health. The chain combines TRBV27 with TRBJ2-5, with 8 bases aligning to TRBD1. Sequences were obtained from memory CD4+ T cells sorted from blood. The subset is: CD45RA-negative fraction. The chain's CDR3 is CASSLYRGQETQYF. The CDR3 region has the DNA TGTGCCAGCAGTTTATACAGGGGGCAAGAGACCCAGTACTTC.